This T cell receptor (beta chain) stems from a study of blood T cell repertoires in COVID-19. Study information: T cells, B-cell-depleted T cells, or PBMCs provided the cDNA or gDNA that served as material.

Looked up from germline, CDR1 is SQVTM and CDR2 is ANQGSEA. The ends lost 7 bases at V and 9 bases at J; junction bases unmatched: 15. The CDR3 is 14 amino acids. Repertoires were generated with immunoSEQ multiplex PCR, while TCRdb's copy carries only in-frame clones and drops some. Here the sample spans hundreds of thousands of clones, about 89% being singletons. The chain joins TRBV29-1 to TRBJ2-1; 7 nucleotides align to TRBD2. This sequence was found in a woman aged 45 to 65 with COVID-19, enrolled during active disease. Sample: peripheral blood. The CDR3 coding sequence is TGCAGCGCAGAGGTCGGGGGGTCGGTGGGTGAGCAGTTCTTC. Protein: CSAEVGGSVGEQFF.